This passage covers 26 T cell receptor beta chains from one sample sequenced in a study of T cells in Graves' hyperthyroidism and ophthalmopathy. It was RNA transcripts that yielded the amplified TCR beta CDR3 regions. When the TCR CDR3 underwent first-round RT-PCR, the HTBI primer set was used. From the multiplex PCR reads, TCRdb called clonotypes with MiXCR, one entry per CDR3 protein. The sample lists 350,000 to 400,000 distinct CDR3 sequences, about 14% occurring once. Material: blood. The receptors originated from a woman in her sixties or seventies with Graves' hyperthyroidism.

Here the CDR3 DNA reads TGTGCCAGCAGTTACGGACTAGCTACCTACGAGCAGTACTTC. Residues: CASSYGLATYEQYF. This chain joins TRBV6-2 or TRBV6-3 and TRBJ2-7, with 8 bases lining up with TRBD2. The CDR3 covers 14 residues. J gave up 2 bases and V 2 bases, and 2 bases lay outside the gene matches. Germline values: CDR1 MNHEY, CDR2 SVGEGT.

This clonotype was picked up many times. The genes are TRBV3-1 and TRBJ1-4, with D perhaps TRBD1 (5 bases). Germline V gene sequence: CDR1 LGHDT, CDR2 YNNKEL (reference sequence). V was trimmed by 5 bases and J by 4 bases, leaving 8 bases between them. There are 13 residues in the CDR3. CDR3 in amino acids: CASSLTDNEKLFF. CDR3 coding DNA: TGTGCCAGCAGCTTGACAGATAATGAAAAACTGTTTTTT.

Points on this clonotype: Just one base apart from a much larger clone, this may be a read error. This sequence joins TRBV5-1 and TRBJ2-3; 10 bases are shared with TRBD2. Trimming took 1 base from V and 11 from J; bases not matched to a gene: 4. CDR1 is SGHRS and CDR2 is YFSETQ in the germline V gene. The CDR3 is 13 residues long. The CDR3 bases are TGCGCCAGCAGCTTGACTAGCGGGAATATGCAGTATTTT. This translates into CASSLTSGNMQYF.

Written as DNA, the CDR3 is TGCAGTGCTAGACCTCCGAGGGAGGGATACAATGAGCAGTTCTTC. Encoded protein: CSARPPREGYNEQFF. J is TRBJ2-1 and V is TRBV20-1, with TRBD2 identical over 7 bases. Germline V gene lookup returns CDR1 DFQATT and CDR2 SNEGSKA (reference sequence). With 2 bases clipped from V and 4 bases from J, the junction kept 8 bases outside the gene matches. This CDR3 region has 15 residues.

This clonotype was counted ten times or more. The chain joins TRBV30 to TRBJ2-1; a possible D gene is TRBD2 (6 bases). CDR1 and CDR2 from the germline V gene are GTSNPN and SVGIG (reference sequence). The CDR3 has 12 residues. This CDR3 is CANRRGYNEQFF. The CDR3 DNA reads TGTGCAAACAGGCGGGGATACAATGAGCAGTTCTTC.

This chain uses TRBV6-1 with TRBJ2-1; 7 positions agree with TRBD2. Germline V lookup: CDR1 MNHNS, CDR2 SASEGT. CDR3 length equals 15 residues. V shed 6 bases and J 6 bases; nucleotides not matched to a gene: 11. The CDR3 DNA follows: TGTGCCAGCAGCGGGGGGTCAGCAGGAGTCAATGAGCAGTTCTTC. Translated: CASSGGSAGVNEQFF.

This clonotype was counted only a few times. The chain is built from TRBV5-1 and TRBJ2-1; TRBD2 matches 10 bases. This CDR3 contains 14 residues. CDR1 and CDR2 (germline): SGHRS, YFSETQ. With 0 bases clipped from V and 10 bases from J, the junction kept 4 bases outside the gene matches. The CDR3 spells CASSLEKLAGEQFF. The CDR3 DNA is TGCGCCAGCAGCTTGGAGAAACTAGCGGGAGAGCAGTTCTTC. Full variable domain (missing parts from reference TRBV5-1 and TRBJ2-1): KAGVTQTPRYLIKTRGQQVTLSCSPISGHRSVSWYQQTPGQGLQFLFEYFSETQRNKGNFPGRFSGRQFSNSRSEMNVSTLELGDSALYLCASSLEKLAGEQFFGPGTRLTVL.

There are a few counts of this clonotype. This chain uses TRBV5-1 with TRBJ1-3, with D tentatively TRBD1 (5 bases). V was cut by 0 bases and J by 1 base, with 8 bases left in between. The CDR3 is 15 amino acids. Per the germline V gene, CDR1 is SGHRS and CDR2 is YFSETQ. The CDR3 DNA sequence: TGCGCCAGCAGCTTGGTTTGGGGGTCTGGAAACACCATATATTTT. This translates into CASSLVWGSGNTIYF.

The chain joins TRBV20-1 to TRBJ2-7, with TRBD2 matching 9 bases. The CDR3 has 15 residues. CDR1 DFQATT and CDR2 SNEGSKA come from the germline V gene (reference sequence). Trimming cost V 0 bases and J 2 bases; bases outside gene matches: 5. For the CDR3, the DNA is TGCAGTGCTAGAGAGTTAATAGCGGGGGCCTACGAGCAGTACTTC. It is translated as CSARELIAGAYEQYF.

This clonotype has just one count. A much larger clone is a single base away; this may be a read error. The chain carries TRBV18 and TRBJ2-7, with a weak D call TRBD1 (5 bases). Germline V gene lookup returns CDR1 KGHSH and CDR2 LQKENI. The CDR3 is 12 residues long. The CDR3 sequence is CASPPGHYEQYF. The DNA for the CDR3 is TGTGCCAGCCCACCAGGACACTACGAGCAGTACTTC.

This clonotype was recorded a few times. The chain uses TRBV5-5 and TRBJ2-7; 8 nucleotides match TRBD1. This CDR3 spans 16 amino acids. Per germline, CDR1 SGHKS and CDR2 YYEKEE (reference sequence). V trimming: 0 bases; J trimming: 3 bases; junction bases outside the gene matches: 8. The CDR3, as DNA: TGTGCCAGCAGCTTGGCCGGGTCAGGGGGCGTCTACGAGCAGTACTTC. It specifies CASSLAGSGGVYEQYF.

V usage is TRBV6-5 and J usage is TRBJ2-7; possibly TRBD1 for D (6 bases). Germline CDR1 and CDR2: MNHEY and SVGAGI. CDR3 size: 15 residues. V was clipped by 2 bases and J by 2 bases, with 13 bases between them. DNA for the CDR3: TGTGCCAGCAGTTACGATGGGAAGGGGGCCTACGAGCAGTACTTC. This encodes CASSYDGKGAYEQYF.

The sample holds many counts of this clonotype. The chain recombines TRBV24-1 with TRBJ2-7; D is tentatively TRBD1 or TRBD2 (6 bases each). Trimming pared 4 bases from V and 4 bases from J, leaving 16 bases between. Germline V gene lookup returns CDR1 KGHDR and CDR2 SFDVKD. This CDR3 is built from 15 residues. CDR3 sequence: CATSDPRDTPYEQYF. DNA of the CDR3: TGTGCCACCAGTGACCCGCGGGACACTCCTTACGAGCAGTACTTC.

CDR3 bases: TGTGCCAGCAGCCAAGATCCTCGCGAAAAACTGTTTTTT. Amino acids: CASSQDPREKLFF. This chain links TRBV3-1 with TRBJ1-4; D remains unclear. Germline loops: CDR1 LGHDT, CDR2 YNNKEL (reference sequence). This CDR3 region has 13 residues. Trimming stripped 0 bases from V and 8 bases from J, with 7 bases between.

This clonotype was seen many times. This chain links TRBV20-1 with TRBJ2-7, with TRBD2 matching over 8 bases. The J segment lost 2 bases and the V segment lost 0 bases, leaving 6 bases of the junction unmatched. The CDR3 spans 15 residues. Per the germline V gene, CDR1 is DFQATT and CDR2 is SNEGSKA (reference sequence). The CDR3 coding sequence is TGCAGTGCTAGAGATGCAGCGGGAGTTCCCTACGAGCAGTACTTC. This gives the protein CSARDAAGVPYEQYF.

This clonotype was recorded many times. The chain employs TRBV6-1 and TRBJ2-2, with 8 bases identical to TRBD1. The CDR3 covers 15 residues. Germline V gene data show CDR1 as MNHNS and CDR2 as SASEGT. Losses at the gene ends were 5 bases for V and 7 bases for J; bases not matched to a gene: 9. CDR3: CASSRQGTAGGELFF. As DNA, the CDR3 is TGTGCCAGCAGTCGACAGGGGACAGCCGGCGGGGAGCTGTTTTTT.

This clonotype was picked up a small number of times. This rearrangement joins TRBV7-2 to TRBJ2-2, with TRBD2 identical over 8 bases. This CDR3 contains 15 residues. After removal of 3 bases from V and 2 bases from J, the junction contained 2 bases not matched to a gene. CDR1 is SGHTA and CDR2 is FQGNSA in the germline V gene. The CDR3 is CASSFGRANTGELFF. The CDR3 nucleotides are TGTGCCAGCAGCTTCGGGAGGGCCAACACCGGGGAGCTGTTTTTT.

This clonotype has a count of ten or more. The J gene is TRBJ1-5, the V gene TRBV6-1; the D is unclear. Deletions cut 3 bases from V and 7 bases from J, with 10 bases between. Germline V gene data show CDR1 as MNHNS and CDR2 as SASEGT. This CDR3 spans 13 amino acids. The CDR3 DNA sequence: TGTGCCAGCAGTGACGCGGGCACACAGCCCCAGCATTTT. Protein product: CASSDAGTQPQHF.

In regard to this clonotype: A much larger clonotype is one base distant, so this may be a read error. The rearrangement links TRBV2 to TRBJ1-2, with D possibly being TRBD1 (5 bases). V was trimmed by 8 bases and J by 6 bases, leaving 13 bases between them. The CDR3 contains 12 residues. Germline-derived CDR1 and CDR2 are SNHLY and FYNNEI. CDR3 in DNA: TGTGCCAGCCTCAAGGAAGGGGATGGCTACACCTTC. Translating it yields CASLKEGDGYTF.

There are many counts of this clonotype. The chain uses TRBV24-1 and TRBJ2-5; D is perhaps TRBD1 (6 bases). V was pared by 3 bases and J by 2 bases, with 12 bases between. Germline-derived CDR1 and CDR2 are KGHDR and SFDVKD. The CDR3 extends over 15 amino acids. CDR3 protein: CATSDPGQIQETQYF. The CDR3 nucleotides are TGTGCCACCAGTGATCCTGGACAGATACAAGAGACCCAGTACTTC.

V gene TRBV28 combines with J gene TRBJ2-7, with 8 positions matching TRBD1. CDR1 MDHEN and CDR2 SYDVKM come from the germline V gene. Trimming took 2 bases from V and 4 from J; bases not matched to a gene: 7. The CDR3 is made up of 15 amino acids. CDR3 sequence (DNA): TGTGCCAGCAGTTTAAGAGGACAGGGCAGGTACGAGCAGTACTTC. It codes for CASSLRGQGRYEQYF.

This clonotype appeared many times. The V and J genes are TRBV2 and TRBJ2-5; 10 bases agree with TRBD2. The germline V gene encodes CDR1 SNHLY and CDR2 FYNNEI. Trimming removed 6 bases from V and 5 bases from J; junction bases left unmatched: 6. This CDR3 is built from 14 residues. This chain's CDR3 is CASRGGTSEETQYF. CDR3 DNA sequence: TGTGCCAGCAGAGGGGGGACTAGCGAGGAGACCCAGTACTTC.

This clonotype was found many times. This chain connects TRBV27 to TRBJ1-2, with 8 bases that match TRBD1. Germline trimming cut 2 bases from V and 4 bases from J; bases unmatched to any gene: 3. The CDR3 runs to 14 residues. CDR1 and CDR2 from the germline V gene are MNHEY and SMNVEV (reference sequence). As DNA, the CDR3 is TGTGCCAGCAGTTTACGACAGGGGACCTATGGCTACACCTTC. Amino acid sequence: CASSLRQGTYGYTF.

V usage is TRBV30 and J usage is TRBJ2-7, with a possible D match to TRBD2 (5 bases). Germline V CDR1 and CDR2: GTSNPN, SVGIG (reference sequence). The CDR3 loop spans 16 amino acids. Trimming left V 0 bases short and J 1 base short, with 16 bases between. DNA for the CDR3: TGTGCCTGGAGTGTACAACGAGCGGATTATTCCTACGAGCAGTACTTC. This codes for CAWSVQRADYSYEQYF.

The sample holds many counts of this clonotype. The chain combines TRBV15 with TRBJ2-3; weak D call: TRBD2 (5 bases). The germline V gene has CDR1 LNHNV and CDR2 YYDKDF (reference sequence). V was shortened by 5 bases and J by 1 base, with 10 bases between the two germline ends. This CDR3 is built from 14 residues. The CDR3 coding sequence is TGTGCCACCAGCCGTGCGGGTGGCACAGATACGCAGTATTTT. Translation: CATSRAGGTDTQYF. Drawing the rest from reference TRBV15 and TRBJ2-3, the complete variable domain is DAMVIQNPRYQVTQFGKPVTLSCSQTLNHNVMYWYQQKSSQAPKLLFHYYDKDFNNEADTPDNFQSRRPNTSFCFLDIRSPGLGDTAMYLCATSRAGGTDTQYFGPGTRLTVL.

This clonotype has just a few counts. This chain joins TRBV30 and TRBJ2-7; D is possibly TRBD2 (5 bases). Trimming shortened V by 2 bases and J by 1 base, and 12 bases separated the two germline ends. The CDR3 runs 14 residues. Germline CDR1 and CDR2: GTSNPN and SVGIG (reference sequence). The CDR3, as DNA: TGTGCCTGGAGTCCAGAGGGCCTTTCCTACGAGCAGTACTTC. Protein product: CAWSPEGLSYEQYF.